Following are 31 T cell receptor beta chains from one sample sequenced in a study of blood T cell repertoires in COVID-19. The repertoire was sequenced with immunoSEQ multiplex PCR; TCRdb's copy has only in-frame clones and lacks some. The repertoire includes about 140,000 clones, 77% of them detected once, and approximately 9% sits in the top ten. Sequencing was performed on peripheral blood. The receptors shown here come from a woman between 50 and 59 years old with active or convalescent COVID-19.

This clone was counted once. The rearrangement links TRBV9 to TRBJ2-3, with 11 bases identical to TRBD2. There are 17 residues in the CDR3. J lost 3 bases, V lost 3 bases, and 9 bases had no gene match. Germline V gene data show CDR1 as SGDLS and CDR2 as YYNGEE. The CDR3 nucleotides read TGTGCCAGCAGCGGGCCCTCACTAGCGGGGGCGACAGATACGCAGTATTTT. It yields the protein CASSGPSLAGATDTQYF.

The rearrangement joins TRBV4-2 to TRBJ1-2; 7 nucleotides match TRBD1. The V gene's germline CDR1 is LGHNA and CDR2 YNFKEQ. V gave up 6 bases and J gave up 4 bases; unmatched junction bases: 17. This CDR3 is built from 17 residues. The CDR3 bases are TGTGCCAGCAGTACCGGGGGCGAGGGGGCGCGGGGCTATGGCTACACCTTC. Its translation: CASSTGGEGARGYGYTF.

The V gene is TRBV2, the J gene TRBJ2-2, with TRBD2 matching over 9 bases. The CDR3 length is 16 residues. V dropped 7 bases and J dropped 6; count of bases not matched to a gene: 12. Germline lookup yields CDR1 SNHLY and CDR2 FYNNEI. CDR3 DNA: TGTGCCAGCAATGGTGAAGCGGGGGGCATAGCCGGGGAGCTGTTTTTT. This gives the protein CASNGEAGGIAGELFF. The full variable domain, rest sourced from reference TRBV2 and TRBJ2-2, is EPEVTQTPSHQVTQMGQEVILRCVPISNHLYFYWYRQILGQKVEFLVSFYNNEISEKSEIFDDQFSVERPDGSNFTLKIRSTKLEDSAMYFCASNGEAGGIAGELFFGEGSRLTVL.

A few counts support this clone. The chain uses TRBV6-1 and TRBJ1-5, with a tentative D call TRBD1 (5 bases). The germline V gene has CDR1 MNHNS and CDR2 SASEGT. The CDR3 has 15 amino acids. Between the trimmed V and J ends, which lost 3 bases and 1 base, there was a span of 10 bases. CDR3 region: CASSEWTRSNQPQHF. The CDR3 DNA is TGTGCCAGCAGTGAGTGGACACGAAGCAATCAGCCCCAGCATTTT.

The chain employs TRBV19 and TRBJ1-2, with TRBD1 matching 11 bases. This CDR3 region has 14 residues. After removal of 4 bases from V and 3 bases from J, the junction contained 1 base not matched to a gene. Germline lookup yields CDR1 LNHDA and CDR2 SQIVND (reference sequence). CDR3 in DNA: TGTGCCAGTAGTAGGACAGGGGGCGACTATGGCTACACCTTC. It specifies CASSRTGGDYGYTF.

Only one count was recorded for this clone. The chain links TRBV3-1 (or the pseudogene TRBV3-2) to TRBJ2-3; TRBD2 agrees at 11 bases. The CDR3 has 13 amino acids. CDR1 is LGHDT and CDR2 is YNNKEL in the germline V gene (reference sequence). Trimming at V came to 6 bases and at J to 4 bases, leaving 0 bases not matched to a gene. The CDR3 is CASRGLAADTQYF. CDR3 nucleotide sequence: TGTGCCAGCAGGGGACTAGCGGCAGATACGCAGTATTTT.

V is TRBV7-2 and J is TRBJ2-3; D unresolved. This CDR3 comprises 12 residues. Germline V gene lookup returns CDR1 SGHTA and CDR2 FQGNSA. V shed 4 bases and J shed 5 bases, with 7 bases lying between them. CDR3 region: CASSSVGDTQYF. CDR3 nucleotide sequence: TGTGCCAGCAGCTCTGTCGGAGATACGCAGTATTTT.

The chain combines TRBV6-2 or TRBV6-3 with TRBJ1-2; D perhaps matches TRBD1 (6 bases). In germline, CDR1 is MNHEY, CDR2 SVGEGT. This CDR3 is built from 14 residues. V dropped 5 bases and J dropped 8 bases, with 18 bases sitting between them. The CDR3 spells CASSARGGALGYTF. The CDR3 DNA is TGTGCCAGCAGTGCCAGGGGTGGAGCGCTGGGCTACACCTTC.

The chain couples TRBV19 to TRBJ1-5, with 10 bases identical to TRBD1. The CDR3 is 18 amino acids. The V gene's germline CDR1 is LNHDA and CDR2 SQIVND (reference sequence). V shed 2 bases and J 5 bases; nucleotides not matched to a gene: 12. Written as DNA, the CDR3 is TGTGCCAGTAGTATAAGATCGGCCGGGACAGGGGTTGATCAGCCCCAGCATTTT. Translated, it gives CASSIRSAGTGVDQPQHF.

V and J are TRBV21-1 and TRBJ2-5; the listed D gene, TRBD2, was not tested against the DNA. TRBV21-1 is a documented pseudogene. The CDR3 is 14 amino acids. Here the CDR3 reads CASRIMWGEETQYF. The CDR3 region has the DNA TGTGCCAGCAGGATCATGTGGGGGGAGGAGACCCAGTACTTC.

The chain joins TRBV28 to TRBJ2-3; D is undetermined. The CDR3 has 14 amino acids. The germline CDR1 and CDR2 sequences are MDHEN and SYDVKM. V lost 2 bases and J lost 2, with 8 bases in between. The CDR3 DNA is TGTGCCAGCAGTTTAGAGGCAGCCACAGATACGCAGTATTTT. It yields the protein CASSLEAATDTQYF.

The J gene is TRBJ2-1, the V gene TRBV5-1; D is perhaps TRBD2 (6 bases). The CDR3 loop spans 16 amino acids. V was pared by 0 bases and J by 2 bases, with 12 bases between. Germline V gene sequence: CDR1 SGHRS, CDR2 YFSETQ. The CDR3 DNA is TGCGCCAGCAGCTTGGCTGGAGGGTTTCCCTACAATGAGCAGTTCTTC. Its translation: CASSLAGGFPYNEQFF.

This sequence joins TRBV19 and TRBJ2-6; possibly TRBD2 for D (6 bases). V was clipped by 4 bases and J by 0 bases, with 13 bases between them. Per the germline V gene, CDR1 is LNHDA and CDR2 is SQIVND (reference sequence). This CDR3 region has 17 residues. The CDR3 DNA follows: TGTGCCAGTAGTAGGGCGGACTACAGCTCTGGGGCCAACGTCCTGACTTTC. As protein: CASSRADYSSGANVLTF.

The chain uses TRBV9 and TRBJ1-6, with D possibly TRBD1 on 5 matching bases. The germline gives CDR1 SGDLS, CDR2 YYNGEE. The V and J ends lost 4 bases and 8 bases respectively, with 19 bases between them. The CDR3 has 16 amino acids. The CDR3 sequence: CASSSWTRHGDSPLHF. In nucleotides, the CDR3 is TGTGCCAGCAGCTCCTGGACACGCCATGGGGATTCACCCCTCCACTTT. Full variable domain (missing parts from reference TRBV9 and TRBJ1-6): DSGVTQTPKHLITATGQRVTLRCSPRSGDLSVYWYQQSLDQGLQFLIQYYNGEERAKGNILERFSAQQFPDLHSELNLSSLELGDSALYFCASSSWTRHGDSPLHFGNGTRLTVT.

The chain has TRBV7-2 and TRBJ2-7; 8 bases are a match to TRBD1. This CDR3 contains 14 residues. J gave up 6 bases and V 2 bases, and 6 bases lay outside the gene matches. Germline CDR1 and CDR2: SGHTA and FQGNSA. CDR3 DNA: TGTGCCAGCAGCTTAAAGGGACAGGACTCCGAGCAGTACTTC. The encoded protein is CASSLKGQDSEQYF.

The rearrangement joins TRBV28 to TRBJ1-4; TRBD1 aligns across 9 bases. Losses at the gene ends were 4 bases for V and 4 bases for J; bases not matched to a gene: 4. Germline CDR1 MDHEN, CDR2 SYDVKM. CDR3 length: 15 amino acids. The CDR3 protein is CASSSPGQGNEKLFF. The CDR3 nucleotides are TGTGCCAGCAGTTCTCCGGGACAGGGTAATGAAAAACTGTTTTTT.

This clone is a singleton in its sample. The chain carries TRBV7-9 and TRBJ2-7, with 8 bases matching TRBD1. The trim removed 2 bases at V and 5 bases at J, leaving 5 bases unmatched. There are 14 residues in the CDR3. Germline CDR1 reads SEHNR; CDR2 reads FQNEAQ (reference sequence). The CDR3 nucleotides are TGTGCCAGCAGCTTATCCAGGGGGCGTAACGAGCAGTACTTC. The encoded protein is CASSLSRGRNEQYF.

This chain uses TRBV3-1 (or the pseudogene TRBV3-2) with TRBJ1-2, with a possible D match to TRBD1 (5 bases). Germline values: CDR1 LGHDT, CDR2 YNNKEL (reference sequence). The length of the CDR3 is 16 residues. The V end lost 0 bases, the J end lost 5 bases, and 16 bases lay between the germline ends. The CDR3 coding sequence is TGTGCCAGCAGCCAAGAAATAGCGGGGGGGGAGTATGGCTACACCTTC. This codes for CASSQEIAGGEYGYTF.

The chain links TRBV5-1 to TRBJ2-3, with D perhaps matching TRBD2 (6 bases). Per germline, CDR1 SGHRS and CDR2 YFSETQ. V was clipped by 4 bases and J by 5 bases, with 14 bases between them. This CDR3 contains 14 residues. CDR3 nucleotides: TGCGCCAGCAGCGGGGGGTACGGTATAGATACGCAGTATTTT. Protein: CASSGGYGIDTQYF. The whole variable domain, filled in from reference TRBV5-1 and TRBJ2-3, reads KAGVTQTPRYLIKTRGQQVTLSCSPISGHRSVSWYQQTPGQGLQFLFEYFSETQRNKGNFPGRFSGRQFSNSRSEMNVSTLELGDSALYLCASSGGYGIDTQYFGPGTRLTVL.

The rearrangement joins TRBV5-4 to TRBJ2-1; 8 nucleotides align to TRBD2. The CDR3 is 15 residues long. Trimming removed 2 bases from V and 6 bases from J; junction bases left unmatched: 7. From germline, CDR1 is SGHNT and CDR2 YYREEE (reference sequence). In nucleotides, the CDR3 is TGTGCCAGCAGCTTAGCGGGAGAAATCCCCAATGAGCAGTTCTTC. Encoded protein: CASSLAGEIPNEQFF.

This chain connects TRBV4-2 to TRBJ2-3; a weak D match, TRBD1 (5 bases). Germline lookup yields CDR1 LGHNA and CDR2 YNFKEQ. With 2 bases removed from V and 1 base from J, the gap between germline ends came to 16 bases. The CDR3 has 17 amino acids. CDR3 residues: CASSQRGTERGTDTQYF. CDR3 sequence (DNA): TGTGCCAGCAGCCAAAGGGGTACGGAGAGAGGCACAGATACGCAGTATTTT.

The sample holds many counts of this clone. CDR3 region: CASTLGTANYGYTF. The CDR3 DNA sequence: TGTGCCAGCACCCTAGGGACAGCTAACTATGGCTACACCTTC. The genes are TRBV9 and TRBJ1-2; 7 bases agree with TRBD1. CDR1 SGDLS and CDR2 YYNGEE come from the germline V gene. The V segment lost 6 bases and the J segment 0 bases; nucleotides outside the gene matches: 5. The CDR3 sequence is 14 residues long.

The V and J genes are TRBV25-1 and TRBJ1-3; D is unresolved. The CDR3 contains 14 residues. Trimming pared 8 bases from V and 0 bases from J, leaving 11 bases between. Germline V gives CDR1 MGHDK, CDR2 SYGVNS. Here the CDR3 reads CASGPVNSGNTIYF. CDR3 in DNA: TGTGCCAGCGGGCCGGTAAACTCTGGAAACACCATATATTTT.

In this sample, this clone turned up a few times. This chain connects TRBV6-6 to TRBJ2-7; 7 bases map to TRBD2. The V gene end was trimmed by 2 bases and the J gene end by 4 bases; junction bases not matched to a gene: 11. Germline values: CDR1 MNHNY, CDR2 SVGAGI (reference sequence). CDR3 size: 16 residues. The CDR3: CASSYDKGGSRYEQYF. CDR3 in DNA: TGTGCCAGCAGTTACGATAAGGGCGGGAGTCGATACGAGCAGTACTTC.

This clone was found a few times. V gene TRBV27 combines with J gene TRBJ2-7; tentatively, D is TRBD1 (5 bases). Germline V gene data show CDR1 as MNHEY and CDR2 as SMNVEV (reference sequence). The CDR3 contains 16 residues. The V gene lost 0 bases and the J gene lost 5 bases, with 17 bases spanning the gap. The CDR3 is CASSLSSRARQNEQYF. CDR3 bases: TGTGCCAGCAGTTTATCGTCCAGGGCCAGACAGAACGAGCAGTACTTC.

This clone was seen only a few times. The rearrangement uses TRBV12-3 or TRBV12-4 and TRBJ1-6; tentative D call: TRBD1 (6 bases). CDR3 size: 13 residues. V dropped 6 bases and J dropped 6 bases, with 9 bases sitting between them. The CDR3 region is CASRTGLNSPLHF. CDR3 coding DNA: TGTGCCAGCAGAACAGGGCTTAATTCACCCCTCCACTTT.

The chain employs TRBV7-9 and TRBJ1-1, with D perhaps matching TRBD1 (6 bases). Germline values: CDR1 SEHNR, CDR2 FQNEAQ (reference sequence). V was shortened by 5 bases and J by 6 bases, with 16 bases between the two germline ends. CDR3 length equals 14 residues. The CDR3 nucleotides read TGTGCCAGCAGCCACCGGGACACGGCGGCTGAAGCTTTCTTT. The encoded protein is CASSHRDTAAEAFF. The variable domain in full, completed from reference TRBV7-9 and TRBJ1-1, reads DTGVSQNPRHKITKRGQNVTFRCDPISEHNRLYWYRQTLGQGPEFLTYFQNEAQLEKSRLLSDRFSAERPKGSFSTLEIQRTEQGDSAMYLCASSHRDTAAEAFFGQGTRLTVV.

This chain links TRBV29-1 with TRBJ2-7, with D perhaps matching TRBD1 (5 bases). The CDR3 is 12 residues long. The germline V gene has CDR1 SQVTM and CDR2 ANQGSEA. V was trimmed by 4 bases and J by 6 bases, leaving 13 bases between them. CDR3 nucleotides: TGCAGCGTTGGGGGCATGGGGCTCGAGCAGTACTTC. Protein: CSVGGMGLEQYF.

CDR3 nucleotides: TGTGCCAGCAGCTTAACTAGCGCGAGCACAGATACGCAGTATTTT. Translated, it gives CASSLTSASTDTQYF. V usage is TRBV7-3 and J usage is TRBJ2-3, with D tentatively TRBD2 (5 bases). The germline gives CDR1 SGHTA, CDR2 FQGTGA. V was cut by 0 bases and J by 0 bases, with 7 bases left in between. The CDR3 extends over 15 amino acids.

This chain links TRBV7-2 with TRBJ2-4; D is possibly TRBD1 (6 bases). The V and J ends lost 0 bases and 3 bases respectively, with 6 bases between them. The germline CDR1 and CDR2 sequences are SGHTA and FQGNSA. CDR3 size: 14 residues. The CDR3 is CASSLAQGKNIQYF. The CDR3 DNA is TGTGCCAGCAGCTTAGCACAGGGCAAAAACATTCAGTACTTC.

The chain combines TRBV7-9 with TRBJ1-1, with a weak D call TRBD1 (5 bases). CDR1 SEHNR and CDR2 FQNEAQ come from the germline V gene (reference sequence). The ends were cut back, 5 bases at V and 0 bases at J, with 22 bases in the middle. The CDR3 loop spans 18 amino acids. The CDR3: CASSGGHVWALMNTEAFF. In nucleotides, the CDR3 is TGTGCCAGCAGCGGTGGACACGTCTGGGCTCTAATGAACACTGAAGCTTTCTTT.